This TCR beta chain is from a study of blood T cells in healthy people across ages (dated by TCRdb to between 2015 and 2016). Some background on the complete study: Template switching captured roughly one uniquely barcoded TCR beta cDNA molecule per two T cells in model experiments. Using deep sequencing normalized with unique cDNA molecular identifiers, the study measured how TCR beta repertoire diversity changes with age. The donors were divided into four age groups: young (average roughly 17 years), middle-aged (under 40), aged (about 61) and long-lived (around 80). To avoid experimental bias, donors of different ages were distributed randomly across sequencing lanes. For two donors (one aged 18 to 30 and one aged 80 or older), the study analyzed two additional independent replicas of 1 million unique cDNA reads from the same blood draw. Study-wide conclusions, independent of this receptor: Estimates of total diversity from one million sequenced T cells were regarded as lower bounds and underestimates. As age increased, observed TCR beta diversity per million T cells dropped in a roughly linear way, and a significant reduction was already evident by age approximately 40. Observed TCR beta diversity correlated strongly with the percentage of naive T cells measured by flow cytometry. Bulk unsorted PBMC profiling prevented conclusive comparison of naive and antigen-experienced compartments. Compared with the aged group, more naive CD4+ T cells, fewer expanded clones and increased TCR diversity were shown by the long-lived group, suggesting age selection. The CMV infection status of donors was not known, potentially confounding age-related changes in expanded clonotypes.

The library was generated by 5' RACE. Sequenced on an Illumina HiSeq 2500. A second roughly 6 to 12 cycle PCR used a sample-barcoded 5' primer and a J-beta primer mix. Each TCR beta cDNA molecule received a unique molecular identifier from a template-switch 5' adaptor carrying 12 random nucleotides. Each sample yielded at least 3 million CDR3-containing paired-end reads. First-strand cDNA was synthesized from all RNA with the Mint cDNA synthesis kit, primed by a TRBC-specific oligonucleotide. Following uracil-DNA glycosylase treatment, a first 18-cycle PCR with universal primers M1SS and BC2_uni_R was performed on all cDNA. On the authors' methods: For normalization, 1 million high-quality reads, each with a distinct molecular identifier, were randomly selected from each sample. Instead of being binned into consensus sequences, reads that shared molecular identifiers were thrown out. MiTCR, set to a Q25 quality threshold and the strictest error-elimination algorithm, was used for CDR3 identification, clonotype clustering and error correction. A nonparametric unseen species model with Euler transformation was used to estimate lower-bound total TCR beta diversity. TCRdb reran the public reads through fastp at Q25 and MiXCR, keeping productive beta chains. Each entry merges the rows of one CDR3 protein and shows their most common DNA and genes. The authors' filters were not applied to this entry. The sample contains some 1.1 million distinct CDR3 sequences, 30% to 40% of them found a single time. Of the sample, about an eighth falls within the top ten clones.

Details on this clonotype: Its antigen is not yet known. Base qualities are not at hand, and no much larger clone is one base apart.

Donors were 40 or so systemically healthy Caucasian individuals from Russia aged 6 to 90 years. Around 9.9 milliliters of peripheral blood were collected from each donor into EDTA-treated Vacutainer tubes. Ficoll-Paque density-gradient centrifugation was used to isolate PBMCs, with at least 6.5 million per sample. Total RNA was extracted from PBMCs with Trizol reagent, with at least 5.5 micrograms obtained per sample. For every donor, an aliquot of PBMCs went through flow cytometry to measure the percentages of naive CD45RAhigh/CD27high T cells. As encoded in the germline V gene, CDR1 is SGDLS while CDR2 is YYNGEE. From the cysteine up to the phenylalanine, the CDR3 has a length of 12 residues. The kept DNA is CDR3 alone, 36 bases in frame from the first base. The junction shows trimming of 4 bases on V and 7 bases on J, plus 12 bases between the germline ends.

The receptor was isolated from a man in his late teens or twenties in good health. The chain is made from TRBV9 and TRBJ2-7; a confident D gene designation cannot be given. The sample consisted of blood. CDR3 region: CASSPIRNEQYF. The sequenced DNA is TGTGCCAGCAGCCCTATCCGTAATGAGCAGTACTTC.